Listed here is a single TCR beta chain. Its antigen is still unknown. It has no much larger one-base neighbor in the sample; base qualities were not kept. Libraries were made using the immunoSEQ multiplex PCR assay. Drawn from immuneACCESS, this table holds only the in-frame rearrangements with V and J called that TCRdb kept. Clones are partly lost; checked studies trace under half to an unresolved V gene and leave the rest unexplained. The sample includes more than 10,000 clones, with under 95% observed a single time. Approximately 31% of the sample rests with the top ten. The data derive from a study of preoperative IRX-2 immunotherapy in early breast cancer (dated by TCRdb to about 2019). In light of the paper, this sample's treatment or condition label describes: preoperative locoregional IRX-2 cytokine immunotherapy. The samples were obtained from a phase Ib study that tested preoperative, locoregional IRX-2 cytokine immunotherapy meant to prime immune responses. The donors were early-stage breast cancer patients who were given IRX-2 prior to surgery.

The CDR3 covers 13 residues, taking in both the cysteine and the phenylalanine. Only CDR3 DNA remains: 39 bases, in frame from the first base. CDR1 and CDR2 were assigned from the germline V gene (reference sequence) as MNHNY and SVGAGI. V is cut by 6 bases and J by 2 bases, and the space between the germline ends is 10 bases. The clonotype was recovered from a human donor with breast cancer. The specimen was taken from a patient treated with IRX-2 immunotherapy. The sequence is built from TRBV6-6 and TRBJ1-2, with no confident D gene call. The DNA sequence is as follows: TGTGCCAGCAGCCGGGAGACGAACTATGGCTACACCTTC. It translates as CASSRETNYGYTF.